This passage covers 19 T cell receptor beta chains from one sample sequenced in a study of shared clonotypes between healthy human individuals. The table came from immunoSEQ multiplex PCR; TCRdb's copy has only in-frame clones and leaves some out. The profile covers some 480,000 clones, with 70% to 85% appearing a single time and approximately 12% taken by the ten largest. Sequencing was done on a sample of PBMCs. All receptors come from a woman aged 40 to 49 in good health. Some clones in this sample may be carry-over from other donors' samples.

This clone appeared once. The DNA for the CDR3 is TGCAGCGTTAACACAGGGGGCATTTACGAGCAGTACTTC. It is translated as CSVNTGGIYEQYF. The rearrangement links TRBV29-1 to TRBJ2-7; 9 bases align to TRBD1. This CDR3 region has 13 residues. CDR1 is SQVTM, CDR2 ANQGSEA, per germline. J was trimmed by 4 bases and V by 5 bases; bases with no gene match: 6.

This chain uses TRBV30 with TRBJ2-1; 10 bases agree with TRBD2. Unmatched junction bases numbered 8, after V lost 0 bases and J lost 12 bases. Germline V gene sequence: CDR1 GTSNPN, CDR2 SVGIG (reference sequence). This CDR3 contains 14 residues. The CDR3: CAWSVGASGRLQFF. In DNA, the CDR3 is TGTGCCTGGAGTGTGGGGGCTAGCGGGAGATTGCAGTTCTTC.

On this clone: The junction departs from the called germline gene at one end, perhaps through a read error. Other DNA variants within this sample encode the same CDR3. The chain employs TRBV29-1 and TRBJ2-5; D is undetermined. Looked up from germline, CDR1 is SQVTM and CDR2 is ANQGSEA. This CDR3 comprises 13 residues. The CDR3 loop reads CSVVPPTQETQYF. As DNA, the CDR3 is TGCAGCGTTGTTCCCCCGACGCAAGAGACTCAGTACTTC.

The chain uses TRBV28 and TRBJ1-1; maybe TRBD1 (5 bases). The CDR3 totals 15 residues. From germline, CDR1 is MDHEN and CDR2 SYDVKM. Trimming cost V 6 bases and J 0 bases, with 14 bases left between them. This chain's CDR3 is CASSPTDRMNTEAFF. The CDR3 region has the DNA TGTGCCAGCAGCCCCACCGACAGAATGAACACTGAAGCTTTCTTT.

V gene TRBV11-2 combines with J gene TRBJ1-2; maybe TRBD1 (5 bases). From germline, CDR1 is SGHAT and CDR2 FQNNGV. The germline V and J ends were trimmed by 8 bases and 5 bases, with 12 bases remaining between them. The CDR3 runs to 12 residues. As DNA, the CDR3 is TGTGCCAGCTTTGGTGGACAATATGGCTACACCTTC. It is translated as CASFGGQYGYTF. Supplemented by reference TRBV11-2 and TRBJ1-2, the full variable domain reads EAGVAQSPRYKIIEKRQSVAFWCNPISGHATLYWYQQILGQGPKLLIQFQNNGVVDDSQLPKDRFSAERLKGVDSTLKIQPAKLEDSAVYLCASFGGQYGYTFGSGTRLTVV.

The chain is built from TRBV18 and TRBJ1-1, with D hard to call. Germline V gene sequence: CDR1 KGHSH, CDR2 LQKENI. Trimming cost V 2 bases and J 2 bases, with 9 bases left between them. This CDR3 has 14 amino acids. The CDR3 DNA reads TGTGCCAGCTCACCATCGGGCAGCAACACTGAAGCTTTCTTT. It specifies CASSPSGSNTEAFF.

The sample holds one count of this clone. This chain's CDR3 is CASSFGRGTMNTEAFF. In DNA, the CDR3 is TGTGCCAGCAGTTTTGGTCGTGGCACCATGAACACTGAAGCTTTCTTT. V and J are TRBV28 and TRBJ1-1; D gene uncertain. The CDR3 extends over 16 amino acids. CDR1 and CDR2 (germline): MDHEN, SYDVKM. Trimming took off 3 bases at V and 0 bases at J, with 14 bases between the two ends.

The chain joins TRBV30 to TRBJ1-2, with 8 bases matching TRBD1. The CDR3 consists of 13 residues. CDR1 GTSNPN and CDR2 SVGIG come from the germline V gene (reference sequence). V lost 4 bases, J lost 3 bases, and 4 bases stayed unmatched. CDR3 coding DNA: TGTGCCTGGACAGACAGGGGACACTATGGCTACACCTTC. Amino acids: CAWTDRGHYGYTF.

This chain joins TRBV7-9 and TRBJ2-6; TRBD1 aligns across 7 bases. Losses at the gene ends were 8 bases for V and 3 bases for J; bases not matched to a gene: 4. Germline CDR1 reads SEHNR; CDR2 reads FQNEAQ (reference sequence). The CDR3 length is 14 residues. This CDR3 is CASQQGYGANVLTF. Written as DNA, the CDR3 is TGTGCCAGCCAACAGGGGTATGGGGCCAACGTCCTGACTTTC.

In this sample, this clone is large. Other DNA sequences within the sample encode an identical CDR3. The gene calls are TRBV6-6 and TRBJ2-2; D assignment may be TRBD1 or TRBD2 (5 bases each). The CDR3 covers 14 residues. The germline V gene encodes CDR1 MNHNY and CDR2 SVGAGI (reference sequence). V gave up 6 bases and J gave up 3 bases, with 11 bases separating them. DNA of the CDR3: TGTGCCAGCAGGTCAGGGACGGACACCGGGGAGCTGTTTTTT. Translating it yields CASRSGTDTGELFF.

Here the CDR3 reads CASSPLAGADSYEQYF. The CDR3, as DNA: TGTGCCAGCAGCCCCCTTGCGGGCGCGGACTCTTACGAGCAGTACTTC. The chain has TRBV7-9 and TRBJ2-7; maybe TRBD2 (5 bases). This CDR3 contains 16 residues. V lost 5 bases to trimming and J lost 4 bases, with 21 bases between them. CDR1 is SEHNR and CDR2 is FQNEAQ in the germline V gene (reference sequence). The variable domain in full, with the rest retrieved from reference TRBV7-9 and TRBJ2-7, is DTGVSQNPRHKITKRGQNVTFRCDPISEHNRLYWYRQTLGQGPEFLTYFQNEAQLEKSRLLSDRFSAERPKGSFSTLEIQRTEQGDSAMYLCASSPLAGADSYEQYFGPGTRLTVT.

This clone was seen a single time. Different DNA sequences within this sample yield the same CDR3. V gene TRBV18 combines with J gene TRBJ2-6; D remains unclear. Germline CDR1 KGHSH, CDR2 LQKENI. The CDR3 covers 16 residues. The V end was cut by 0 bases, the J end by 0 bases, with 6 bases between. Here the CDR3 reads CASSPPGSSGANVLTF. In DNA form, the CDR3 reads TGTGCCAGCTCACCACCGGGTAGCTCTGGGGCCAACGTCCTGACTTTC.

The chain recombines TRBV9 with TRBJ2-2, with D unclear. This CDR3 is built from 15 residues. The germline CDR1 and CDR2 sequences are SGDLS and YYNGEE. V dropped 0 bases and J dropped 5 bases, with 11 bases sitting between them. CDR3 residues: CASSVGAIGTGELFF. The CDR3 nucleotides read TGTGCCAGCAGCGTAGGGGCGATTGGGACCGGGGAGCTGTTTTTT. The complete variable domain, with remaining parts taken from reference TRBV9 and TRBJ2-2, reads DSGVTQTPKHLITATGQRVTLRCSPRSGDLSVYWYQQSLDQGLQFLIQYYNGEERAKGNILERFSAQQFPDLHSELNLSSLELGDSALYFCASSVGAIGTGELFFGEGSRLTVL.

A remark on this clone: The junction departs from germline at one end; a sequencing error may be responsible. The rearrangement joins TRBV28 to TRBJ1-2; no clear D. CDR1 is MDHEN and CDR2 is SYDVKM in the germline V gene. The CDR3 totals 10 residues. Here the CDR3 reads CACGNYSYTF. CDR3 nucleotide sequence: TGTGCCTGTGGGAACTATAGCTACACCTTC.

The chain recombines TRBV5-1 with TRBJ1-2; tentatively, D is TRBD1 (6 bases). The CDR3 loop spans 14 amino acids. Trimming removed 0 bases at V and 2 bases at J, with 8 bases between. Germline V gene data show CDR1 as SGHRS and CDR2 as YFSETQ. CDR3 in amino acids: CASSLEGDNYGYTF. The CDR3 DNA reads TGCGCCAGCAGCTTGGAGGGGGACAACTATGGCTACACCTTC.

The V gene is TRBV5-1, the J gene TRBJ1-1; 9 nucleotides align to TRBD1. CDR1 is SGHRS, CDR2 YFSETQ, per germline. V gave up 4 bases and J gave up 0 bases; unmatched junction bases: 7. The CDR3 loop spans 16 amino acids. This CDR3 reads CASSVTGGGVNTEAFF. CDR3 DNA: TGCGCCAGCAGCGTAACAGGGGGCGGTGTGAACACTGAAGCTTTCTTT.

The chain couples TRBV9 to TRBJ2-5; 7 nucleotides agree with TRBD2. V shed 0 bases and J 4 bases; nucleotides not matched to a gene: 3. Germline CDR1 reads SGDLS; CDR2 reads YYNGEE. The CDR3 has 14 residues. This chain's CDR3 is CASSVAAGVETQYF. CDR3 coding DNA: TGTGCCAGCAGCGTAGCGGCGGGAGTAGAGACCCAGTACTTC.

CDR3 sequence reads: CAWSAPSSGTGGLPTNEKLFF. CDR3 in DNA: TGTGCCTGGAGTGCCCCCTCATCCGGGACAGGGGGGCTACCAACTAATGAAAAACTGTTTTTT. The chain is built from TRBV30 and TRBJ1-4; 11 positions match TRBD1. V was clipped by 1 base and J by 0 bases; unmatched bases: 16. The CDR3 consists of 21 residues. The germline CDR1 and CDR2 sequences are GTSNPN and SVGIG (reference sequence).

The CDR3 sequence: CATSRGANYGYTF. The CDR3 DNA reads as TGTGCCACCTCCAGGGGCGCTAACTATGGCTACACCTTC. This chain uses TRBV6-6 with TRBJ1-2, with D maybe TRBD1 (6 bases). V dropped 10 bases and J dropped 0 bases, with 12 bases sitting between them. Germline V lookup: CDR1 MNHNY, CDR2 SVGAGI (reference sequence). This CDR3 is 13 amino acids long.